The next 32 T cell receptor beta chains were all read from a single sample in a study of blood T cell repertoires in COVID-19. This table comes from immunoSEQ multiplex PCR, and its TCRdb copy is limited to in-frame clones, with some not included. The repertoire holds hundreds of thousands of clones, with around 82% as singletons. Specimen: peripheral blood. These receptor sequences come from a woman aged 40 to 50 with active or convalescent COVID-19.

This chain joins TRBV27 and TRBJ1-2, with 7 bases that match TRBD1. This CDR3 has 18 residues. The trim removed 3 bases at V and 4 bases at J, leaving 17 bases unmatched. Per germline, CDR1 MNHEY and CDR2 SMNVEV (reference sequence). The CDR3 here is CASSLTQVEGQRIYGYTF. CDR3 nucleotide sequence: TGTGCCAGCAGTTTGACTCAAGTGGAGGGACAGAGGATCTATGGCTACACCTTC.

This chain connects TRBV24-1 to TRBJ1-2; 10 bases agree with TRBD1. The CDR3 covers 14 residues. V shed 3 bases, J shed 8 bases, and the junction held 5 bases outside the gene matches. Germline V gives CDR1 KGHDR, CDR2 SFDVKD. In DNA, the CDR3 is TGTGCCACCAGTGATACAGACAGGGGGCCAGGCTACACCTTC. Translation: CATSDTDRGPGYTF.

V gene TRBV29-1 combines with J gene TRBJ1-2, with TRBD1 identical over 8 bases. V lost 5 bases, J lost 7 bases, and 15 bases stayed unmatched. Germline CDR1 and CDR2: SQVTM and ANQGSEA. The length of the CDR3 is 15 residues. The CDR3 nucleotides are TGCAGCGTTCTCCCTCAGGGGGCGGATGGGTCTGGCTACACCTTC. Translating gives CSVLPQGADGSGYTF.

The chain has TRBV10-3 and TRBJ1-5; maybe TRBD1 (5 bases). V was shortened by 6 bases and J by 5 bases, with 8 bases between the two germline ends. The CDR3 consists of 12 residues. CDR1 ENHRY and CDR2 SYGVKD come from the germline V gene. The CDR3 coding sequence is TGTGCCATCAGAGACAGCTATCAGCCCCAGCATTTT. Protein sequence: CAIRDSYQPQHF.

The chain has TRBV29-1 and TRBJ1-4; 9 bases fit TRBD1. The V segment lost 4 bases and the J segment 5 bases; nucleotides outside the gene matches: 11. Germline V gene lookup returns CDR1 SQVTM and CDR2 ANQGSEA. The CDR3 has 16 residues. CDR3 bases: TGCAGCGTTGGGGGGGACAGGGAGGCCCAAAATGAAAAACTGTTTTTT. It is translated as CSVGGDREAQNEKLFF.

This clone was seen only once. The V gene is TRBV28, the J gene TRBJ1-5; D call uncertain. The CDR3 runs 10 residues. Per the germline V gene, CDR1 is MDHEN and CDR2 is SYDVKM. V lost 6 bases, J lost 6 bases, and 3 bases lay in between. CDR3 DNA sequence: TGTGCCAGCAGCTCTCAGCCCCAGCATTTT. This gives the protein CASSSQPQHF.

The rearrangement joins TRBV7-8 to TRBJ2-5; possible D gene TRBD1, 7 bases. Per germline, CDR1 SGHVS and CDR2 FQNEAQ. The V end was cut by 6 bases, the J end by 1 base, with 18 bases between. CDR3 size: 16 residues. The CDR3 sequence is CASSLKQGRTQETQYF. CDR3 DNA sequence: TGTGCCAGCAGTCTCAAACAGGGGAGGACCCAAGAGACCCAGTACTTC.

The chain combines TRBV9 with TRBJ1-2; 10 positions match TRBD1. V was pared by 5 bases and J by 8 bases, with 6 bases of the junction left unmatched. The V gene's germline CDR1 is SGDLS and CDR2 YYNGEE. The length of the CDR3 is 13 residues. As DNA, the CDR3 is TGTGCCAGCAGGGGGACAGGGGTGGAAGGCTACACCTTC. Amino acid sequence: CASRGTGVEGYTF.

The genes are TRBV27 and TRBJ1-5; the match to TRBD1 covers 7 bases. This CDR3 region has 14 residues. V shed 6 bases, J shed 7 bases, and the junction held 9 bases outside the gene matches. Looked up from germline, CDR1 is MNHEY and CDR2 is SMNVEV (reference sequence). The CDR3 sequence: CASSPTGEGQPQHF. CDR3 in DNA: TGTGCCAGCAGCCCTACAGGGGAAGGACAGCCCCAGCATTTT.

V gene TRBV14 combines with J gene TRBJ1-1, with 8 bases that match TRBD1. The CDR3 loop spans 15 amino acids. Germline V gives CDR1 SGHDN, CDR2 FVKESK. The J segment lost 5 bases and the V segment lost 1 base, leaving 6 bases of the junction unmatched. The CDR3 region has the DNA TGTGCCAGCAGCCAAGCAGGGGGCGTTAAGACTGAAGCTTTCTTT. Translating gives CASSQAGGVKTEAFF.

This clone was counted ten times or more. The chain links TRBV11-2 to TRBJ1-2; possibly TRBD1 for D (6 bases). Trimming removed 1 base from V and 4 bases from J, with 13 bases in between. The CDR3 runs 15 residues. Looked up from germline, CDR1 is SGHAT and CDR2 is FQNNGV. CDR3: CASSLASGAGYGYTF. The CDR3 DNA reads TGTGCCAGCAGCTTAGCATCAGGGGCAGGCTATGGCTACACCTTC.

V usage is TRBV10-3 and J usage is TRBJ1-2, with 7 bases fitting TRBD1. The V segment lost 6 bases and the J segment 5 bases; nucleotides outside the gene matches: 6. This CDR3 is built from 13 residues. The germline gives CDR1 ENHRY, CDR2 SYGVKD. CDR3 loop: CAISHGQDYGYTF. The CDR3 nucleotides read TGTGCCATCAGCCACGGACAGGATTATGGCTACACCTTC.

The gene calls are TRBV7-9 and TRBJ2-5; 7 positions match TRBD2. Losses at the gene ends were 3 bases for V and 4 bases for J; bases not matched to a gene: 5. The CDR3 covers 14 residues. In germline, CDR1 is SEHNR, CDR2 FQNEAQ (reference sequence). CDR3: CASSLGGGLETQYF. The CDR3 DNA follows: TGTGCCAGCAGCTTGGGCGGGGGACTAGAGACCCAGTACTTC.

V usage is TRBV3-1 (or the pseudogene TRBV3-2) and J usage is TRBJ1-2, with 7 bases fitting TRBD1. The V and J ends lost 8 bases and 6 bases, in that order; junction bases with no gene match: 3. This CDR3 is 11 amino acids long. Per germline, CDR1 LGHDT and CDR2 YNNKEL (reference sequence). The CDR3 loop reads CASRQGDGYTF. The CDR3 DNA sequence: TGTGCCAGCCGTCAGGGGGATGGCTACACCTTC.

The chain uses TRBV7-2 and TRBJ1-5, with D possibly TRBD1 on 5 matching bases. Trimming cost V 3 bases and J 8 bases, with 20 bases left between them. The CDR3 runs 16 residues. Germline V CDR1 and CDR2: SGHTA, FQGNSA. CDR3 in amino acids: CASSLPGGEGGKPQHF. The DNA for the CDR3 is TGTGCCAGCAGCTTGCCGGGGGGGGAAGGAGGAAAGCCCCAGCATTTT.

The chain joins TRBV5-4 to TRBJ2-1; TRBD1 matches 8 bases. With V trimmed by 2 bases and J by 6 bases, 4 bases remained unmatched. Germline CDR1 SGHNT, CDR2 YYREEE (reference sequence). The CDR3 consists of 14 residues. Here the CDR3 DNA reads TGTGCCAGCAGCTTCGAGACAGGGGTCAATGAGCAGTTCTTC. It translates to CASSFETGVNEQFF.

The V and J genes are TRBV28 and TRBJ1-1; 7 bases line up with TRBD1. This CDR3 is built from 15 residues. The germline CDR1 and CDR2 sequences are MDHEN and SYDVKM. V lost 6 bases to trimming and J lost 4 bases; unmatched junction nucleotides: 11. CDR3 loop: CASSTINHRGTEAFF. CDR3 in DNA: TGTGCCAGCAGCACTATCAACCACAGGGGCACTGAAGCTTTCTTT.

In DNA, the CDR3 is TGTGCCAGCGTCGAACAGGGGGCGGGCGGCTACACCTTC. Protein: CASVEQGAGGYTF. The V call is TRBV28, the J call TRBJ1-2; TRBD1 matches 9 bases. CDR3 length equals 13 residues. With V trimmed by 8 bases and J by 8 bases, 9 bases remained unmatched. The V gene's germline CDR1 is MDHEN and CDR2 SYDVKM.

This clone was picked up one time. The chain combines TRBV30 with TRBJ2-7; a possible D gene is TRBD2 (6 bases). The germline gives CDR1 GTSNPN, CDR2 SVGIG (reference sequence). V lost 8 bases and J lost 4, with 12 bases in between. The CDR3 extends over 11 amino acids. The CDR3 spells CAPGLLYEQYF. As DNA, the CDR3 is TGTGCCCCGGGACTCTTGTACGAGCAGTACTTC.

This chain links TRBV27 with TRBJ1-6; the D is unclear. The CDR3 length is 14 residues. Trimming shortened V by 4 bases and J by 10 bases, and 14 bases separated the two germline ends. CDR1 and CDR2 (germline): MNHEY, SMNVEV (reference sequence). The chain's CDR3 is CASSSHSPVSPLHF. CDR3 in DNA: TGTGCCAGCAGTTCCCACAGTCCAGTCTCACCCCTCCACTTT.

This rearrangement joins TRBV5-1 to TRBJ1-1; D remains unclear. The CDR3 runs to 15 residues. The V and J ends lost 0 bases and 0 bases respectively, with 9 bases between them. In germline, CDR1 is SGHRS, CDR2 YFSETQ. CDR3 nucleotide sequence: TGCGCCAGCAGCTTGGTGGAGGTCGTGAACACTGAAGCTTTCTTT. Translation: CASSLVEVVNTEAFF. Based on the CDR3 plus reference TRBV5-1 and TRBJ1-1, the full variable domain is KAGVTQTPRYLIKTRGQQVTLSCSPISGHRSVSWYQQTPGQGLQFLFEYFSETQRNKGNFPGRFSGRQFSNSRSEMNVSTLELGDSALYLCASSLVEVVNTEAFFGQGTRLTVV.

V is TRBV30 and J is TRBJ2-1, with 9 nucleotides matching TRBD2. V trimming: 3 bases; J trimming: 10 bases; junction bases outside the gene matches: 13. The CDR3 spans 15 residues. Germline CDR1 reads GTSNPN; CDR2 reads SVGIG (reference sequence). The CDR3 sequence is CAWRNRGGRANEQFF. CDR3 coding DNA: TGTGCCTGGAGGAACCGGGGCGGGAGGGCCAACGAGCAGTTCTTC. Supplemented by reference TRBV30 and TRBJ2-1, the full variable domain reads SQTIHQWPATLVQPVGSPLSLECTVEGTSNPNLYWYRQAAGRGLQLLFYSVGIGQISSEVPQNLSASRPQDRQFILSSKKLLLSDSGFYLCAWRNRGGRANEQFFGPGTRLTVL.

The chain has TRBV5-1 and TRBJ1-2, with 12 bases aligning to TRBD1. Per the germline V gene, CDR1 is SGHRS and CDR2 is YFSETQ. The CDR3 covers 17 residues. The junction had 10 bases not matched to a gene; V was cut back by 3 bases and J by 4 bases. The CDR3, as DNA: TGCGCCAGCAGCTCGTCGGGACAGGGGGCGAGCGGCTATGGCTACACCTTC. Its translation: CASSSSGQGASGYGYTF.

The V call is TRBV11-2, the J call TRBJ1-4, with D perhaps matching TRBD1 (5 bases). CDR1 and CDR2 from the germline V gene are SGHAT and FQNNGV. The CDR3 length is 15 residues. The V and J ends lost 5 bases and 4 bases respectively, with 14 bases between them. The CDR3: CASSAAGPLNEKLFF. CDR3 coding DNA: TGTGCCAGCAGCGCCGCAGGGCCCCTTAATGAAAAACTGTTTTTT.

DNA of the CDR3: TGCGCCAGCAGCTTACAGGGGGCAGGCACTGAAGCTTTCTTT. Translation gives CASSLQGAGTEAFF. The rearrangement uses TRBV5-1 and TRBJ1-1, with 9 nucleotides matching TRBD1. The V segment lost 2 bases and the J segment 4 bases; nucleotides outside the gene matches: 3. Per germline, CDR1 SGHRS and CDR2 YFSETQ. CDR3 size: 14 residues.

The chain couples TRBV28 to TRBJ1-5, with D hard to call. The germline CDR1 and CDR2 sequences are MDHEN and SYDVKM. V lost 3 bases to trimming and J lost 1 base, with 10 bases between them. The CDR3 is made up of 15 amino acids. In DNA form, the CDR3 reads TGTGCCAGCAGTTTTGAGCCACAGAGCAATCAGCCCCAGCATTTT. Its protein is CASSFEPQSNQPQHF.

Details on this clone: Other DNA sequences in the sample encode the same CDR3. The chain is built from TRBV7-2 and TRBJ2-1; TRBD1 matches 7 bases. Trimming took 1 base from V and 7 from J; bases not matched to a gene: 1. This CDR3 region has 13 residues. Germline V gives CDR1 SGHTA, CDR2 FQGNSA. Here the CDR3 reads CASSLDRGNEQFF. CDR3 nucleotides: TGTGCCAGCAGCTTAGACAGGGGTAATGAGCAGTTCTTC. Filled out from reference TRBV7-2 and TRBJ2-1, the complete variable domain reads GAGVSQSPSNKVTEKGKDVELRCDPISGHTALYWYRQSLGQGLEFLIYFQGNSAPDKSGLPSDRFSAERTGGSVSTLTIQRTQQEDSAVYLCASSLDRGNEQFFGPGTRLTVL.

The chain recombines TRBV6-1 with TRBJ2-7; 7 bases fit TRBD1. The CDR3 contains 15 residues. The germline CDR1 and CDR2 sequences are MNHNS and SASEGT. Trimming cost V 1 base and J 2 bases; bases outside gene matches: 5. The CDR3 protein is CASSEEPGQTYEQYF. The CDR3 nucleotides read TGTGCCAGCAGTGAAGAACCGGGACAGACCTACGAGCAGTACTTC.

This clone was observed a few times. The chain uses TRBV5-1 and TRBJ2-2; D may be TRBD1 (6 bases). CDR3 length equals 16 residues. V was shortened by 0 bases and J by 0 bases, with 9 bases between the two germline ends. CDR1 and CDR2 from the germline V gene are SGHRS and YFSETQ. The CDR3 is CASSLGHRANTGELFF. As DNA, the CDR3 is TGCGCCAGCAGCTTGGGCCACAGGGCGAACACCGGGGAGCTGTTTTTT.

The chain combines TRBV11-3 with TRBJ1-2, with D possibly TRBD1 on 5 matching bases. The CDR3 consists of 14 residues. CDR1 is SGHNT and CDR2 is YENEEA in the germline V gene. V was clipped by 6 bases and J by 5 bases, with 16 bases between them. The DNA for the CDR3 is TGTGCCAGCAGTAAGGGGCAAGGGGCTTATGGCTACACCTTC. This sequence encodes CASSKGQGAYGYTF.

This chain connects TRBV6-5 to TRBJ1-2; 9 nucleotides match TRBD1. This CDR3 spans 14 amino acids. Germline V lookup: CDR1 MNHEY, CDR2 SVGAGI. V shed 7 bases and J 2 bases; nucleotides not matched to a gene: 5. In nucleotides, the CDR3 is TGTGCCAGCACTCCAGGGACAGGGAACTATGGCTACACCTTC. Its translation: CASTPGTGNYGYTF.

The gene calls are TRBV12-3 or TRBV12-4 and TRBJ1-4, with a possible D match to TRBD1 (6 bases). This CDR3 is built from 13 residues. Trimming left V 6 bases short and J 8 bases short, with 13 bases between. The CDR3 reads CASRPGHREKLFF. The DNA of the CDR3 is TGTGCCAGCAGACCGGGACATCGGGAAAAACTGTTTTTT.